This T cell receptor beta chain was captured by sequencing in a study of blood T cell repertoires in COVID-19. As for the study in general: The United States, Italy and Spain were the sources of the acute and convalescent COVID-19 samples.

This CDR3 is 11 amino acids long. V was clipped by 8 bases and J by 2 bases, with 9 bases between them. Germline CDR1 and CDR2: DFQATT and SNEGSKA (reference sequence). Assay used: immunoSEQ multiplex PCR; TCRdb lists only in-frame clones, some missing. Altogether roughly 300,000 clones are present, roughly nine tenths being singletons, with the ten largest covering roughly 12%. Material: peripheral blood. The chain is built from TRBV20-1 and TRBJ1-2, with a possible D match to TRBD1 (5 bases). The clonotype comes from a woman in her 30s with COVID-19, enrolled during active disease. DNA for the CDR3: TGCAGTTCGACAGCAAACTATGGCTACACCTTC. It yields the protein CSSTANYGYTF.